The rows below give T cell receptor beta chains drawn from one sample of a study of cytomegalovirus exposure and HLA in healthy donors. Libraries were prepared by immunoSEQ multiplex PCR; TCRdb keeps only in-frame clonotypes and omits some of them. The table includes approximately 110,000 clones, 82% detected once. Sequencing was carried out using PBMCs. These receptors originate from a man aged 25-45 years in good health and CMV-seropositive. Both conserved end residues are part of each CDR3. The D gene is left open where the match is weak. Clone sizes are given selectively: once, few, many, or a class where the clone is expanded.

clone size,J gene,V gene,D gene,CDR3 protein,CDR3 DNA
.,TRBJ2-2,TRBV5-1,TRBD2,CASSLGASGTSNTGELFF,TGCGCCAGCAGCTTGGGGGCTAGCGGAACCAGCAACACCGGGGAGCTGTTTTTT
.,TRBJ2-2,TRBV7-3,.,CASSGGENTGELFF,TGTGCCAGCTCTGGCGGGGAGAACACCGGGGAGCTGTTTTTT
.,TRBJ2-2,TRBV29-1,TRBD2,CSVEASGRARTGELFF,TGCAGCGTTGAGGCTAGCGGGAGGGCCCGAACCGGGGAGCTGTTTTTT
.,TRBJ1-1,TRBV29-1,.,CSVLVQGDTEAFF,TGCAGCGTCCTTGTACAGGGAGACACTGAAGCTTTCTTT
.,TRBJ1-4,TRBV5-1,TRBD1,CASSSTTGNEKLFF,TGCGCCAGCAGCTCGACGACAGGGAATGAAAAACTGTTTTTT
.,TRBJ2-7,TRBV19,.,CANKGPGQPAYEQYF,TGTGCCAATAAGGGACCAGGACAGCCCGCCTACGAGCAGTACTTC
.,TRBJ2-2,TRBV5-1,.,CASSFSVTGELFF,TGCGCCAGCAGCTTCTCCGTCACCGGGGAGCTGTTTTTT
.,TRBJ1-2,TRBV19,TRBD1,CASKGQDSNYGYTF,TGTGCCAGTAAGGGACAGGACTCTAACTATGGCTACACCTTC
once,TRBJ2-7,TRBV28,.,CASRSQSYEQYF,TGTGCCAGCCGAAGCCAAAGCTACGAGCAGTACTTC
.,TRBJ2-3,TRBV11-2,.,CASSLVISSTDTQYF,TGTGCCAGCAGCTTAGTAATCTCTAGCACAGATACGCAGTATTTT
.,TRBJ1-1,TRBV5-1,TRBD1,CASPPHTGGKDTEAFF,TGCGCCAGCCCTCCGCACACAGGGGGCAAAGACACTGAAGCTTTCTTT
few,TRBJ1-1,TRBV6-5,.,CASSYSGGNTEAFF,TGTGCCAGCAGTTACTCAGGGGGGAACACTGAAGCTTTCTTT
.,TRBJ1-2,TRBV20-1,.,CSSGGADGYTF,TGCAGCAGCGGGGGGGCAGATGGCTACACCTTC
.,TRBJ1-4,TRBV27,.,CASSFNWGEATNEKLFF,TGTGCCAGCAGTTTTAATTGGGGGGAAGCAACTAATGAAAAACTGTTTTTT
.,TRBJ2-2,TRBV5-1,.,CASSFSGAGELFF,TGCGCCAGCAGCTTTTCGGGGGCCGGGGAGCTGTTTTTT
few,TRBJ1-5,TRBV7-9,.,CASSPGGQPQHF,TGTGCCAGCAGCCCCGGGGGTCAGCCCCAGCATTTT
.,TRBJ1-1,TRBV27,.,CASSLYIWETEAFF,TGTGCCAGCAGTTTATATATATGGGAGACTGAAGCTTTCTTT
.,TRBJ2-7,TRBV2,TRBD1,CASSEWDRASYEQYF,TGTGCCAGCAGTGAATGGGACAGGGCCTCCTACGAGCAGTACTTC
.,TRBJ2-3,TRBV4-2,.,CASSQDSYLRDTQYF,TGTGCCAGCAGCCAAGATTCCTACCTCAGGGATACGCAGTATTTT
.,TRBJ1-1,TRBV5-1,.,CASSMGDAAFF,TGCGCCAGCAGCATGGGAGATGCAGCTTTCTTT
.,TRBJ2-2,TRBV5-1,TRBD2,CAGRPELAGNTGELFF,TGCGCCGGCCGGCCTGAACTAGCGGGGAACACCGGGGAGCTGTTTTTT
.,TRBJ2-1,TRBV14,.,CASSQETTYNEQFF,TGTGCCAGCAGCCAAGAGACTACTTACAATGAGCAGTTCTTC
.,TRBJ2-5,TRBV5-1,TRBD2,CASSYSGGAVAETQYF,TGCGCCAGCAGTTACAGCGGGGGGGCCGTGGCAGAGACCCAGTACTTC
.,TRBJ1-1,TRBV5-1,.,CASSYRPTNTEAFF,TGCGCCAGCAGTTACAGGCCCACGAACACTGAAGCTTTCTTT
few,TRBJ1-2,TRBV19,TRBD1,CASRSRTGEVIYGYTF,TGTGCCAGTAGATCGCGGACAGGGGAGGTGATCTATGGCTACACCTTC
.,TRBJ1-3,TRBV28,.,CASEASSGQSSGNTIYF,TGTGCCAGCGAAGCATCCTCCGGACAGAGTTCTGGAAACACCATATATTTT
.,TRBJ2-3,TRBV28,TRBD2,CASSIVGRGVGTDTQYF,TGTGCCAGCAGTATAGTAGGGCGGGGGGTTGGCACAGATACGCAGTATTTT
.,TRBJ2-1,TRBV12-5,TRBD2,CASGRGTSGYNEQFF,TGTGCTAGTGGCCGAGGGACTAGCGGTTACAATGAGCAGTTCTTC
.,TRBJ2-4,TRBV4-1,.,CASSPFSGDSGSKNIQYF,TGCGCCAGCAGCCCCTTCTCTGGGGATTCAGGGTCCAAAAACATTCAGTACTTC
.,TRBJ2-1,TRBV7-2,TRBD2,CASSSFSGGQFF,TGTGCCAGCAGCTCCTTTAGCGGGGGGCAGTTCTTC
few,TRBJ1-1,TRBV10-3,TRBD1,CAISRDRGEEAFF,TGTGCCATCAGCCGGGACAGGGGAGAAGAAGCTTTCTTT
few,TRBJ1-5,TRBV18,.,CASSGGGGNQPQHF,TGTGCCAGCTCAGGCGGGGGCGGGAATCAGCCCCAGCATTTT
.,TRBJ1-2,TRBV2,TRBD1,CASDREGYGYTF,TGTGCCAGCGACAGGGAAGGGTATGGCTACACCTTC
.,TRBJ2-2,TRBV5-1,TRBD2,CASSFTSGVAGELFF,TGCGCCAGCAGCTTCACTAGCGGGGTCGCCGGGGAGCTGTTTTTT
few,TRBJ2-2,TRBV4-1,TRBD2,CASSHLGTSGIFTGELFF,TGCGCCAGCAGCCACCTAGGGACTAGCGGGATCTTTACCGGGGAGCTGTTTTTT
.,TRBJ1-4,TRBV2,.,CASKQVDEKLFF,TGTGCCAGCAAACAGGTGGATGAAAAACTGTTTTTT
once,TRBJ1-1,TRBV5-1,.,CASSLFSRGGTEAFF,TGCGCCAGCAGCTTGTTTTCCCGGGGAGGCACTGAAGCTTTCTTT
.,TRBJ1-2,TRBV6-5,.,CASSYEGVVGGYTF,TGTGCCAGCAGTTACGAGGGGGTTGTTGGGGGCTACACCTTC
.,TRBJ2-7,TRBV7-3,TRBD2,CASSPRTSGGRYLVEQYF,TGTGCCAGCAGCCCTCGGACTAGCGGGGGGCGATACCTCGTCGAGCAGTACTTC
.,TRBJ2-1,TRBV10-3,TRBD2,CAISDPTSGVNNEQFF,TGTGCCATCAGTGACCCGACTAGCGGGGTAAACAATGAGCAGTTCTTC
.,TRBJ2-7,TRBV6-5,.,CASSYAPTQTGDEQYF,TGTGCCAGCAGTTATGCGCCGACACAAACGGGAGACGAGCAGTACTTC
.,TRBJ2-7,TRBV5-1,TRBD1,CASSFGQGAWDEQYF,TGCGCCAGCAGCTTCGGACAGGGGGCTTGGGACGAGCAGTACTTC
.,TRBJ2-2,TRBV5-1,TRBD2,CASTTSGGITGELFF,TGCGCCAGCACCACTAGCGGGGGAATTACCGGGGAGCTGTTTTTT
once,TRBJ1-4,TRBV4-1,.,CASSPRGGPGEEKLFF,TGCGCCAGCAGCCCCCGGGGGGGGCCGGGGGAGGAAAAACTGTTTTTT
.,TRBJ2-7,TRBV7-3,TRBD1,CASSATGTGTYEQYF,TGTGCCAGCAGCGCTACCGGGACAGGCACCTACGAGCAGTACTTC
.,TRBJ1-6,TRBV19,TRBD1,CASSIWDRGNSPLHF,TGTGCCAGTAGTATATGGGACAGGGGGAATTCACCCCTCCACTTT
few,TRBJ2-2,TRBV5-4,TRBD1,CASGQGASAGELFF,TGTGCCAGCGGACAGGGGGCGAGCGCCGGGGAGCTGTTTTTT
few,TRBJ1-5,TRBV4-1,TRBD1,CASSPGGSNQPQHF,TGCGCCAGCAGCCCAGGGGGCAGTAATCAGCCCCAGCATTTT
.,TRBJ2-2,TRBV28,TRBD2,CASSRWTRDTGELFF,TGTGCCAGCAGCCGATGGACTAGGGACACCGGGGAGCTGTTTTTT
once,TRBJ2-4,TRBV29-1,TRBD2,CSVQGRTRKDIQYF,TGCAGCGTCCAAGGGAGGACTAGGAAAGACATTCAGTACTTC
.,TRBJ1-4,TRBV9,.,CASSVAGSDEKLFF,TGTGCCAGCAGCGTAGCGGGGTCTGATGAAAAACTGTTTTTT
.,TRBJ2-3,TRBV5-6,TRBD2,CASSLFGTSGGTDTQYF,TGTGCCAGCAGCTTGTTTGGGACTAGCGGGGGGACAGATACGCAGTATTTT
.,TRBJ2-2,TRBV29-1,TRBD1,CSVEGQGNTGELFF,TGCAGCGTTGAGGGACAGGGCAACACCGGGGAGCTGTTTTTT
.,TRBJ2-1,TRBV5-1,.,CASSLGQNEQFF,TGCGCCAGCAGCTTGGGGCAAAATGAGCAGTTCTTC
.,TRBJ2-1,TRBV6-1,TRBD2,CAGSAGTSGTDEQFF,TGTGCCGGCAGTGCCGGTACTAGCGGGACCGATGAGCAGTTCTTC
.,TRBJ1-2,TRBV7-2,TRBD1,CASSFRDRTYGYTF,TGTGCCAGCAGCTTCAGGGACAGGACCTATGGCTACACCTTC
.,TRBJ2-3,TRBV7-9,TRBD1,CASSRNRGQDTQYF,TGTGCCAGCAGCCGAAACAGGGGGCAAGATACGCAGTATTTT
.,TRBJ1-3,TRBV2,.,CARAVSGRNTIYF,TGTGCCAGAGCCGTCTCGGGGAGGAACACCATATATTTT
.,TRBJ1-2,TRBV6-5,.,CASSYSQGYGYTF,TGTGCCAGCAGTTACTCGCAGGGGTATGGCTACACCTTC